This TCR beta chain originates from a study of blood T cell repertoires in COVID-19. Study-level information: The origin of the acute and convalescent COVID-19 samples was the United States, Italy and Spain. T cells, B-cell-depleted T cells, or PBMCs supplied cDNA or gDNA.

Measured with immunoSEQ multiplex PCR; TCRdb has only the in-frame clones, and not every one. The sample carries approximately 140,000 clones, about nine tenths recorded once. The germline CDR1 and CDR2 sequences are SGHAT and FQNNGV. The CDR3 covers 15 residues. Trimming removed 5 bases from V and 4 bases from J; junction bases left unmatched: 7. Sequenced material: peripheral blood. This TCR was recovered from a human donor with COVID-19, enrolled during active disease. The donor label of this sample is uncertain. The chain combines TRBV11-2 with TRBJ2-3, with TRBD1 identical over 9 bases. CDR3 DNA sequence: TGTGCCAGCAGCCAGATTACAGGGGGCCCAGATACGCAGTATTTT. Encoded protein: CASSQITGGPDTQYF.